These 17 T cell receptor beta chains were all obtained from the same sample, sequenced in a study of OX40 agonist ivuxolimab in advanced cancers. Here immunoSEQ multiplex PCR was the method, and the copy in TCRdb shows in-frame clones only, minus some. The sample holds about 76,000 clones; almost 85% are singletons and the top ten take 0.61%. The sample was CD4+ or CD8+ T cells sorted from blood, taken in a trial of the OX40 agonist ivuxolimab. These receptors were taken from an adult with an advanced solid tumor such as melanoma, head and neck, liver or kidney cancer.

The chain combines TRBV2 with TRBJ2-6; 9 bases are shared with TRBD1. V was pared by 8 bases and J by 2 bases, with 10 bases of the junction left unmatched. The CDR3 is 17 amino acids. CDR1 SNHLY and CDR2 FYNNEI come from the germline V gene. Here the CDR3 reads CASGVGTGLAGANVLTF. In nucleotides, the CDR3 is TGTGCCAGCGGTGTAGGGACAGGGTTAGCTGGGGCCAACGTCCTGACTTTC.

V gene TRBV6-6 combines with J gene TRBJ2-3, with D unclear. The CDR3 is 15 residues long. V shed 7 bases and J shed 7 bases, with 21 bases lying between them. Germline CDR1 reads MNHNY; CDR2 reads SVGAGI (reference sequence). CDR3 amino acids: CASISSGPTTHTQYF. For the CDR3, the DNA is TGTGCCAGCATCTCTTCGGGTCCAACCACCCATACGCAGTATTTT.

In regard to this clone: Other DNA variants within this sample encode the same CDR3. CDR3 sequence (DNA): TGTGCCAGCAGCCCGGGACAGGGGAGAGAGACCCAGTACTTC. Encoded protein: CASSPGQGRETQYF. The chain employs TRBV7-2 and TRBJ2-5, with 10 bases aligning to TRBD1. The CDR3 has 14 amino acids. J lost 4 bases, V lost 5 bases, and 4 bases had no gene match. Germline assignment: CDR1 SGHTA and CDR2 FQGNSA.

This clone appeared a few times. This sequence joins TRBV10-3 and TRBJ2-5; the D gene is possibly TRBD2 (7 bases). V lost 8 bases and J lost 2, with 15 bases in between. Germline V CDR1 and CDR2: ENHRY, SYGVKD. The CDR3 extends over 14 amino acids. CDR3 protein: CAIGGGPRQETQYF. The CDR3 nucleotides read TGTGCCATCGGGGGGGGGCCTAGACAAGAGACCCAGTACTTC.

The chain carries TRBV5-4 and TRBJ2-5, with D perhaps matching TRBD1 or TRBD2 (6 bases each). CDR1 SGHNT and CDR2 YYREEE come from the germline V gene (reference sequence). The CDR3 contains 14 residues. Trimming shortened V by 0 bases and J by 4 bases, and 10 bases separated the two germline ends. In DNA form, the CDR3 reads TGTGCCAGCAGCTTGGTGGGGGGCCGAGAGACCCAGTACTTC. Translated, it gives CASSLVGGRETQYF.

The count of this clone is one. The V gene is TRBV19, the J gene TRBJ1-5; D remains unclear. Trimming left V 3 bases short and J 3 bases short, with 15 bases between. Germline-derived CDR1 and CDR2 are LNHDA and SQIVND (reference sequence). The CDR3 is 16 amino acids. CDR3 in DNA: TGTGCCAGTAGTATTGCTGAACAGCTGTACAATCAGCCCCAGCATTTT. This codes for CASSIAEQLYNQPQHF.

The rearrangement joins TRBV18 to TRBJ2-5; D may correspond to TRBD1 or TRBD2 (5 bases each). Germline CDR1 is KGHSH and CDR2 is LQKENI. CDR3 length: 15 amino acids. Trimming took off 0 bases at V and 5 bases at J, with 13 bases between the two ends. CDR3 nucleotide sequence: TGTGCCAGCTCACCACCGAGATCGGGGCGGGAGACCCAGTACTTC. Translation: CASSPPRSGRETQYF.

A remark on this clone: Mismatch with germline at one junction end may stem from a read error. The chain couples TRBV4-2 to TRBJ1-2, with 12 bases that match TRBD1. The CDR3 is 17 residues long. The germline gives CDR1 LGHNA, CDR2 YNFKEQ. For the CDR3, the DNA is TGTGCCAGCAGCCAAGCCGCTGCTGTATCTGGGACAGGGGGCTTCACCTTC. Translated, it gives CASSQAAAVSGTGGFTF.

V and J are TRBV7-9 and TRBJ2-7; perhaps TRBD1 as D (6 bases). CDR1 is SEHNR and CDR2 is FQNEAQ in the germline V gene (reference sequence). V shed 1 base and J shed 0 bases, with 10 bases lying between them. The CDR3 spans 15 residues. CDR3 region: CASSLGQGSSYEQYF. The DNA for the CDR3 is TGTGCCAGCAGCTTAGGGCAGGGGAGCTCCTACGAGCAGTACTTC.

The genes are TRBV7-9 and TRBJ2-7; D gene uncertain. The CDR3 contains 12 residues. CDR1 and CDR2 from the germline V gene are SEHNR and FQNEAQ (reference sequence). The V end lost 6 bases, the J end lost 9 bases, and 15 bases lay between the germline ends. CDR3 DNA sequence: TGTGCCAGCAGTCAGACACGTAGTGCGCAGTACTTC. Amino acids: CASSQTRSAQYF.

The chain combines TRBV27 with TRBJ2-1; 9 positions agree with TRBD2. CDR3 length: 20 amino acids. The junction had 21 bases not matched to a gene; V was cut back by 4 bases and J by 5 bases. The germline CDR1 and CDR2 sequences are MNHEY and SMNVEV (reference sequence). The CDR3 DNA reads TGTGCCAGCAGTTCTGGGTGGGACCCCCTGGACCCTAGCGGGGACAATGAGCAGTTCTTC. Amino acid sequence: CASSSGWDPLDPSGDNEQFF.

Note on this clone: Distinct nucleotide sequences in the sample also encode this CDR3. The V gene is TRBV30, the J gene TRBJ1-3; no clear D gene. Germline CDR1 and CDR2: GTSNPN and SVGIG (reference sequence). V dropped 0 bases and J dropped 4 bases, with 7 bases sitting between them. The CDR3 consists of 13 residues. The CDR3 sequence: CAWSVNGGNTIYF. The CDR3 coding sequence is TGTGCCTGGAGTGTAAACGGGGGAAACACCATATATTTT.

The chain joins TRBV18 to TRBJ1-4; 7 bases are shared with TRBD1. CDR1 and CDR2 (germline): KGHSH, LQKENI. The junction had 2 bases not matched to a gene; V was cut back by 4 bases and J by 6 bases. This CDR3 is built from 13 residues. CDR3 protein: CASSRGTDEKLFF. In nucleotides, the CDR3 is TGTGCCAGCTCACGGGGGACAGATGAAAAACTGTTTTTT.

The gene calls are TRBV6-6 and TRBJ2-7; 8 bases align to TRBD2. Trimming at V came to 6 bases and at J to 5 bases, leaving 6 bases not matched to a gene. The CDR3 spans 13 residues. In germline, CDR1 is MNHNY, CDR2 SVGAGI (reference sequence). The CDR3 DNA is TGTGCCAGCAGCCCGGGACTAGACGACGAGCAGTACTTC. The encoded protein is CASSPGLDDEQYF.

This chain connects TRBV18 to TRBJ1-2; D perhaps matches TRBD1 (5 bases). The germline V gene has CDR1 KGHSH and CDR2 LQKENI. The CDR3 covers 14 residues. Trimming shortened V by 3 bases and J by 3 bases, and 11 bases separated the two germline ends. DNA of the CDR3: TGTGCCAGCTCACCCGGGGGAGGTGACTATGGCTACACCTTC. Translation: CASSPGGGDYGYTF. Drawing the rest from reference TRBV18 and TRBJ1-2, the complete variable domain is NAGVMQNPRHLVRRRGQEARLRCSPMKGHSHVYWYRQLPEEGLKFMVYLQKENIIDESGMPKERFSAEFPKEGPSILRIQQVVRGDSAAYFCASSPGGGDYGYTFGSGTRLTVV.

V gene TRBV6-5 combines with J gene TRBJ2-3; maybe TRBD2 (5 bases). Germline loops: CDR1 MNHEY, CDR2 SVGAGI. The CDR3 is made up of 14 amino acids. V gave up 5 bases and J gave up 8 bases, with 17 bases separating them. CDR3 region: CASSPIGERRTQYF. Written as DNA, the CDR3 is TGTGCCAGCAGTCCCATCGGCGAGCGGCGTACGCAGTATTTT.

The J gene is TRBJ1-6, the V gene TRBV6-6; D is undetermined. The ends were cut back, 6 bases at V and 6 bases at J, with 9 bases in the middle. Germline values: CDR1 MNHNY, CDR2 SVGAGI (reference sequence). The CDR3 runs 13 residues. The CDR3 DNA sequence: TGTGCCAGCAGCGAGAACACTAATTCACCCCTCCACTTT. This codes for CASSENTNSPLHF.